This T cell receptor beta chain was sequenced during a study of cytomegalovirus exposure and HLA in healthy donors. Note on this clone: Its antigen is not known.

The CDR3 spans 13 residues. Germline V gene lookup returns CDR1 LNHDA and CDR2 SQIVND (reference sequence). V was trimmed by 9 bases and J by 1 base, leaving 13 bases between them. This PCR relied on a set of 60 Vbeta primers and 13 Jbeta primers. Measured with immunoSEQ multiplex PCR; TCRdb has only the in-frame clones, and not every one. This sample contains 55,000 to 75,000 clones. Study-wide points: A missense DCLRE1C variant was associated with V- and J-gene trimming of TCR beta chains in a later analysis, and an independent cohort replicated the association. Confirmation in vitro established that a few CMV-associated chains were specific for CMV antigens. Researchers reportedly found TCR beta sequences accurately predicted most subjects' HLA-A and HLA-B alleles. In a later analysis, common viral pathogens appeared linked to several of the most significant clusters.

The chain joins TRBV19 to TRBJ2-7; D not certain. The sequence was obtained from a male donor in good health and CMV-seronegative. The sequencing input was PBMCs. CDR3 DNA: TGTGCCAGCTCACGGTCCCTATCCTACGAGCAGTACTTC. It codes for CASSRSLSYEQYF.